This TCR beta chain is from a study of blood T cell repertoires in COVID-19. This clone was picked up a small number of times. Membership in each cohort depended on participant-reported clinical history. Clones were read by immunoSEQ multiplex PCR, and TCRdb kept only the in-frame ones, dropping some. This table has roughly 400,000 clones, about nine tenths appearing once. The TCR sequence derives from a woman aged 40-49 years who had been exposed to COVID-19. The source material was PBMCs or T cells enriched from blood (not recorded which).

The DNA for the CDR3 is TGTGCCAGCAGCCAAGATCTCGCAAGGGCGGGAGGGCCTAGGAATGAGCAGTTCTTC. Translation: CASSQDLARAGGPRNEQFF. This chain connects TRBV14 to TRBJ2-1; 9 bases agree with TRBD2. The J segment lost 7 bases and the V segment lost 0 bases, leaving 16 bases of the junction unmatched. This CDR3 is 19 amino acids long. The germline V gene has CDR1 SGHDN and CDR2 FVKESK. The complete variable domain, with remaining parts taken from reference TRBV14 and TRBJ2-1, reads EAGVTQFPSHSVIEKGQTVTLRCDPISGHDNLYWYRRVMGKEIKFLLHFVKESKQDESGMPNNRFLAERTGGTYSTLKVQPAELEDSGVYFCASSQDLARAGGPRNEQFFGPGTRLTVL.